The 15 T cell receptor beta chains below were found in one sample sequenced in a study of blood T cell repertoires in COVID-19. Profiling relied on immunoSEQ multiplex PCR, and the TCRdb table lists in-frame clones only, not all of them. The table records 330,000 or so clones, 88% of them present only once. Sequenced material: PBMCs or T cells enriched from blood (not recorded which). The origin of the receptors is a woman in her twenties or thirties who had been exposed to COVID-19.

The gene calls are TRBV3-1 (or the pseudogene TRBV3-2) and TRBJ2-7; D tentatively fits TRBD1 or TRBD2 (5 bases each). V was clipped by 4 bases and J by 3 bases, with 13 bases between them. The germline V gene encodes CDR1 LGHDT and CDR2 YNNKEL (reference sequence). This CDR3 is built from 14 residues. The CDR3 region is CASSLEGPGYEQYF. CDR3 DNA: TGTGCCAGCAGCCTAGAGGGGCCGGGCTACGAGCAGTACTTC.

The rearrangement uses TRBV25-1 and TRBJ1-3; perhaps TRBD1 as D (6 bases). Germline V CDR1 and CDR2: MGHDK, SYGVNS. Trimming removed 2 bases at V and 2 bases at J, with 10 bases between. The CDR3 spans 15 residues. CDR3 coding DNA: TGTGCCAGCAGTGAAGTACAGGGAGCTGGAAACACCATATATTTT. It codes for CASSEVQGAGNTIYF.

This rearrangement joins TRBV18 to TRBJ2-7; 8 positions match TRBD1. Germline-derived CDR1 and CDR2 are KGHSH and LQKENI. This CDR3 comprises 14 residues. The ends lost 5 bases at V and 0 bases at J; junction bases unmatched: 3. The CDR3 spells CASSGTGDSYEQYF. CDR3 DNA: TGTGCCAGCTCAGGGACAGGAGACTCCTACGAGCAGTACTTC.

The gene calls are TRBV7-2 and TRBJ1-1; tentatively, D is TRBD1 (6 bases). There are 14 residues in the CDR3. Germline V gene lookup returns CDR1 SGHTA and CDR2 FQGNSA. The V end lost 1 base, the J end lost 7 bases, and 13 bases lay between the germline ends. The CDR3 DNA is TGTGCCAGCAGCTTAGGAATGGGGGCAGATGAAGCTTTCTTT. Protein product: CASSLGMGADEAFF.

This clone was observed once. The chain employs TRBV10-1 and TRBJ2-7; D call uncertain. The CDR3 runs to 13 residues. V was trimmed by 0 bases and J by 3 bases, leaving 6 bases between them. CDR1 is WNHNN, CDR2 SYGVQD, per germline (reference sequence). CDR3 coding DNA: TGCGCCAGCAGTGAGTCGCCGGGCTACGAGCAGTACTTC. It translates to CASSESPGYEQYF.

The chain recombines TRBV7-3 with TRBJ2-3; 10 positions agree with TRBD2. Germline V lookup: CDR1 SGHTA, CDR2 FQGTGA. This CDR3 is built from 18 residues. Trimming removed 0 bases from V and 0 bases from J; junction bases left unmatched: 6. The CDR3 sequence: CASSLTGTSASSTDTQYF. CDR3 coding DNA: TGTGCCAGCAGCTTAACCGGGACTAGCGCATCTAGCACAGATACGCAGTATTTT.

The chain employs TRBV6-5 and TRBJ2-1, with a weak D call TRBD1 (6 bases). CDR1 MNHEY and CDR2 SVGAGI come from the germline V gene. V gave up 6 bases and J gave up 6 bases, with 15 bases separating them. This CDR3 contains 14 residues. CDR3 in amino acids: CASRNRERGNEQFF. The DNA of the CDR3 is TGTGCCAGCAGAAACAGGGAAAGAGGCAATGAGCAGTTCTTC.

In this sample, this clone turned up a few times. The chain is built from TRBV4-1 and TRBJ1-2; 8 bases are a match to TRBD1. With 0 bases clipped from V and 7 bases from J, the junction kept 7 bases outside the gene matches. This CDR3 has 15 residues. The germline V gene has CDR1 MGHRA and CDR2 YSYEKL. CDR3: CASSQDTDRVSGYTF. CDR3 DNA sequence: TGCGCCAGCAGCCAAGACACGGACAGGGTGAGTGGCTACACCTTC.

The chain links TRBV19 to TRBJ2-4, with D uncertain. V lost 5 bases and J lost 6, with 8 bases in between. The CDR3 length is 12 residues. Germline CDR1 is LNHDA and CDR2 is SQIVND (reference sequence). CDR3 in amino acids: CASSAISNIQYF. In DNA form, the CDR3 reads TGTGCCAGTAGTGCGATTTCAAACATTCAGTACTTC.

CDR3 amino acids: CASSVDVGLAKSTDTQYF. The CDR3 region has the DNA TGTGCCAGCAGCGTAGACGTGGGACTAGCGAAAAGCACAGATACGCAGTATTTT. The chain combines TRBV9 with TRBJ2-3, with 10 bases lining up with TRBD2. Germline lookup yields CDR1 SGDLS and CDR2 YYNGEE. The CDR3 loop spans 18 amino acids. The junction had 7 bases not matched to a gene; V was cut back by 0 bases and J by 0 bases. The full variable domain, rest sourced from reference TRBV9 and TRBJ2-3, is DSGVTQTPKHLITATGQRVTLRCSPRSGDLSVYWYQQSLDQGLQFLIQYYNGEERAKGNILERFSAQQFPDLHSELNLSSLELGDSALYFCASSVDVGLAKSTDTQYFGPGTRLTVL.

The chain carries TRBV10-3 and TRBJ1-1; TRBD1 matches at 7 bases. V lost 4 bases to trimming and J lost 5 bases; unmatched junction nucleotides: 7. CDR1 is ENHRY, CDR2 SYGVKD, per germline. The CDR3 covers 14 residues. The CDR3 coding sequence is TGTGCCATCAGTGCCGGGACAGCCTGGACTGAAGCTTTCTTT. It yields the protein CAISAGTAWTEAFF.

This clone was seen more than once but under ten times. The chain combines TRBV7-7 with TRBJ2-2, with a weak D call TRBD2 (7 bases). CDR1 and CDR2 (germline): SSHAT, FNYEAQ (reference sequence). The CDR3 runs to 15 residues. Trimming took off 1 base at V and 3 bases at J, with 9 bases between the two ends. The CDR3 protein is CASSLGGGDTGELFF. The DNA for the CDR3 is TGTGCCAGCAGCTTAGGGGGGGGCGACACCGGGGAGCTGTTTTTT.

The V call is TRBV7-9, the J call TRBJ2-5, with D possibly TRBD2 on 5 matching bases. The germline gives CDR1 SEHNR, CDR2 FQNEAQ (reference sequence). The CDR3 is made up of 17 amino acids. Trimming cost V 3 bases and J 2 bases, with 19 bases left between them. CDR3 in amino acids: CASSFSSSGPTQETQYF. The CDR3 DNA is TGTGCCAGCAGCTTTAGCAGCAGCGGACCCACTCAAGAGACCCAGTACTTC.

This chain links TRBV28 with TRBJ2-5; 13 bases match TRBD2. The J segment lost 5 bases and the V segment lost 2 bases, leaving 2 bases of the junction unmatched. This CDR3 comprises 15 residues. Germline V gives CDR1 MDHEN, CDR2 SYDVKM. CDR3 amino acids: CASSLGLAGVETQYF. Here the CDR3 DNA reads TGTGCCAGCAGTTTAGGACTAGCGGGAGTGGAGACCCAGTACTTC. Full variable domain (remainder filled in from reference TRBV28 and TRBJ2-5): DVKVTQSSRYLVKRTGEKVFLECVQDMDHENMFWYRQDPGLGLRLIYFSYDVKMKEKGDIPEGYSVSREKKERFSLILESASTNQTSMYLCASSLGLAGVETQYFGPGTRLLVL.

The CDR3 DNA is TGCAGCGTTGCGGGGGGTGGGTCCTATGGCTACACCTTC. Translation gives CSVAGGGSYGYTF. The chain employs TRBV29-1 and TRBJ1-2; possibly TRBD1 for D (5 bases). The CDR3 is 13 amino acids. The germline V and J ends were trimmed by 4 bases and 4 bases, with 13 bases remaining between them. Germline values: CDR1 SQVTM, CDR2 ANQGSEA. Full variable domain (rest looked up from reference TRBV29-1 and TRBJ1-2): SAVISQKPSRDICQRGTSLTIQCQVDSQVTMMFWYRQQPGQSLTLIATANQGSEATYESGFVIDKFPISRPNLTFSTLTVSNMSPEDSSIYLCSVAGGGSYGYTFGSGTRLTVV.